This T cell receptor beta chain appears in the sequencing data of a study of CD8+CD57+ T cells in acquired aplastic anemia. About the study: DNA per sorted CD4+ or CD8+ sample ranged about 0.17 to 27.4 ug, averaging roughly 3.2 ug.

CDR3 length: 14 amino acids. Trimming left V 3 bases short and J 0 bases short, with 6 bases between. The germline gives CDR1 LNHDA, CDR2 SQIVND (reference sequence). At least ten counts were recorded for this clonotype. The use of genomic DNA as template underpinned the TCR beta VDJ and CDR3 profiling. One entry per CDR3 protein, called by TCRdb with MiXCR from the reads. The sample yields roughly 150,000 distinct CDR3 sequences, roughly 45% seen once. Sequencing involved patients with CD8+CD57+ cell expansion previously shown by flow cytometry. This sequence joins TRBV19 and TRBJ1-3; D is uncertain. Specimen: sorted CD4+, CD8+, or CD8+CD57+ T cells (not recorded which) from PBMCs. The TCR sequence derives from a human donor with aplastic anemia. The CDR3 nucleotides are TGTGCCAGTAGTATCACTTTCTCTGGAAACACCATATATTTT. The encoded protein is CASSITFSGNTIYF. Drawing the rest from reference TRBV19 and TRBJ1-3, the complete variable domain is DGGITQSPKYLFRKEGQNVTLSCEQNLNHDAMYWYRQDPGQGLRLIYYSQIVNDFQKGDIAEGYSVSREKKESFPLTVTSAQKNPTAFYLCASSITFSGNTIYFGEGSWLTVV.